The clone carrying this TCR beta chain was counted once. What it binds is not known. Germline V CDR1 and CDR2: MGHDK, SYGVNS. The ends were cut back, 6 bases at V and 3 bases at J, with 18 bases in the middle. This CDR3 comprises 15 residues. This entry belongs to a study of shared clonotypes between healthy human individuals. Study-level findings and limits: There were few donors, and this limited the genetic and exposure-history diversity represented.

Original data processing: Junction-only sequences without quality scores came from ImmunoSEQ, so filtering differed. TCRdb's copy holds only in-frame clones and misses some; the assay was immunoSEQ multiplex PCR. The V and J calls and clone size were taken over from that table, and D and trimming were inferred from the DNA. The sample gives fewer than 100,000 clones, roughly two thirds of which show up once; around 41% is in the top ten. The gene calls are TRBV25-1 and TRBJ2-7; D may match TRBD1 or TRBD2 (7 bases each). This receptor was taken from a man aged 25-40 years in good health. Sequences were obtained from memory CD8+ T cells sorted from blood. Indicated subset: CD45RO+ cells pooled with CCR7-negative TemRA cells. CDR3 nucleotide sequence: TGTGCCAGCAGCATACAGGGGAGGGGGAACTACGAGCAGTACTTC. Protein product: CASSIQGRGNYEQYF.